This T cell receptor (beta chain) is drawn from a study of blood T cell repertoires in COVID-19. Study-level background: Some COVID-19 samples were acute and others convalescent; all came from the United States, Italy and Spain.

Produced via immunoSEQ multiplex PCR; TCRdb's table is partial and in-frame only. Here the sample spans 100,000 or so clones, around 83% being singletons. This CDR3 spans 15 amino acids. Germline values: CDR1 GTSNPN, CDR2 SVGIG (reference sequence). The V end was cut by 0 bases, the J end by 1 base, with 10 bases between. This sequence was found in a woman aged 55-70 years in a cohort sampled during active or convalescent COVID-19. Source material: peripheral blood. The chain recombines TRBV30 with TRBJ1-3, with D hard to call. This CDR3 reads CAWSVTTNSGNTIYF. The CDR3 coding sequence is TGTGCCTGGAGTGTGACAACCAATTCTGGAAACACCATATATTTT. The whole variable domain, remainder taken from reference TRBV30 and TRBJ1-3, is SQTIHQWPATLVQPVGSPLSLECTVEGTSNPNLYWYRQAAGRGLQLLFYSVGIGQISSEVPQNLSASRPQDRQFILSSKKLLLSDSGFYLCAWSVTTNSGNTIYFGEGSWLTVV.